The clone carrying this T cell receptor (beta chain) was seen once. The record originates from a study of OX40 agonist ivuxolimab in advanced cancers. In the study overall: Ivuxolimab, an agonistic anti-OX40 (CD134) antibody, was given to patients.

Method: immunoSEQ multiplex PCR; TCRdb's copy keeps in-frame clones and lacks some. The data show some 70,000 clones, roughly four fifths seen once. The CDR3 runs 16 residues. V lost 4 bases and J 4 bases, leaving 19 bases between the germline ends. Germline-derived CDR1 and CDR2 are MDHEN and SYDVKM. This receptor was obtained from an adult with an advanced solid tumor such as melanoma, head and neck, liver or kidney cancer. Sequencing was performed on CD4+ or CD8+ T cells sorted from blood, taken in a trial of the OX40 agonist ivuxolimab. The rearrangement links TRBV28 to TRBJ1-2; D possibly corresponds to TRBD1 (5 bases). The CDR3 region is CASSSGTGGRGYGYTF. CDR3 nucleotides: TGTGCCAGCAGTTCAGGGACTGGAGGACGGGGCTATGGCTACACCTTC.